The next 27 T cell receptor beta chains were all read from a single sample in a study of blood T cell repertoires in COVID-19. The table came from immunoSEQ multiplex PCR; TCRdb's copy has only in-frame clones and leaves some out. The top ten hold more than 0.75% of the sample, which has around 200,000 clones, about nine tenths seen once. The specimen sequenced was PBMCs or T cells enriched from blood (not recorded which). The receptors come from a woman aged 18-29 years who had recovered from COVID-19.

The CDR3 protein is CAISESLSYEQYF. DNA of the CDR3: TGTGCCATCAGTGAATCCTTGTCCTACGAGCAGTACTTC. This chain joins TRBV10-3 and TRBJ2-7; D remains ambiguous. This CDR3 contains 13 residues. Deletions cut 3 bases from V and 1 base from J, with 7 bases between. Germline CDR1 is ENHRY and CDR2 is SYGVKD.

The chain carries TRBV28 and TRBJ2-7, with 9 bases that match TRBD1. CDR1 and CDR2 from the germline V gene are MDHEN and SYDVKM. The length of the CDR3 is 15 residues. The J segment lost 2 bases and the V segment lost 5 bases, leaving 7 bases of the junction unmatched. The CDR3 sequence: CASSTPGQGTYEQYF. The CDR3 DNA reads as TGTGCCAGCAGTACACCGGGACAGGGTACCTACGAGCAGTACTTC.

As DNA, the CDR3 is TGTGCCTGGGCAGGTAGAAAGACCTACGAGCAGTACTTC. Translated: CAWAGRKTYEQYF. The rearrangement joins TRBV30 to TRBJ2-7; D call uncertain. V was trimmed by 5 bases and J by 2 bases, leaving 13 bases between them. This CDR3 is built from 13 residues. The V gene's germline CDR1 is GTSNPN and CDR2 SVGIG (reference sequence).

The chain has TRBV12-3 or TRBV12-4 and TRBJ2-7, with 11 nucleotides matching TRBD2. CDR3 length: 13 amino acids. V was pared by 6 bases and J by 6 bases, with 4 bases of the junction left unmatched. The CDR3 loop is CASRLAGGSEQYF. As DNA, the CDR3 is TGTGCCAGCAGGCTAGCGGGAGGTAGCGAGCAGTACTTC.

The chain links TRBV6-2 or TRBV6-3 to TRBJ1-5, with 10 bases that match TRBD1. Trimming took 6 bases from V and 3 from J; bases not matched to a gene: 11. This CDR3 region has 17 residues. CDR1 is MNHEY and CDR2 is SVGEGT in the germline V gene. Written as DNA, the CDR3 is TGTGCCAGCAGCCGCCGGATGGGACAGGGGCCCAATCAGCCCCAGCATTTT. This encodes CASSRRMGQGPNQPQHF.

The gene calls are TRBV27 and TRBJ2-7; 10 nucleotides align to TRBD2. CDR3 length equals 13 residues. V trimming: 5 bases; J trimming: 4 bases; junction bases outside the gene matches: 2. From germline, CDR1 is MNHEY and CDR2 SMNVEV (reference sequence). This chain's CDR3 is CASSSGRGYEQYF. The DNA of the CDR3 is TGTGCCAGCAGTAGCGGGAGGGGGTACGAGCAGTACTTC.

The V gene is TRBV5-6, the J gene TRBJ1-1; 8 nucleotides agree with TRBD1. Germline CDR1 SGHDT, CDR2 YYEEEE. Trimming took 0 bases from V and 3 from J; bases not matched to a gene: 4. This CDR3 is 15 amino acids long. The DNA for the CDR3 is TGTGCCAGCAGCTTGGGGGACAGGAAGGACACTGAAGCTTTCTTT. Its protein product is CASSLGDRKDTEAFF.

The gene calls are TRBV19 and TRBJ2-5, with 10 bases matching TRBD2. Trimming cost V 3 bases and J 2 bases; bases outside gene matches: 3. The CDR3 runs to 15 residues. Germline lookup yields CDR1 LNHDA and CDR2 SQIVND (reference sequence). CDR3 in DNA: TGTGCCAGTAGTATTCCAGCGGGAGGGCAAGAGACCCAGTACTTC. It yields the protein CASSIPAGGQETQYF.

The V call is TRBV5-4, the J call TRBJ1-3; 9 bases match TRBD1. This CDR3 comprises 16 residues. With V trimmed by 4 bases and J by 4 bases, 9 bases remained unmatched. CDR1 SGHNT and CDR2 YYREEE come from the germline V gene (reference sequence). CDR3 sequence reads: CASSLGQGSVGNTIYF. The CDR3 DNA reads TGTGCCAGCAGCCTGGGACAGGGAAGTGTCGGAAACACCATATATTTT. Full variable domain (missing parts from reference TRBV5-4 and TRBJ1-3): ETGVTQSPTHLIKTRGQQVTLRCSSQSGHNTVSWYQQALGQGPQFIFQYYREEENGRGNFPPRFSGLQFPNYSSELNVNALELDDSALYLCASSLGQGSVGNTIYFGEGSWLTVV.

The count of this clone is one. The chain joins TRBV29-1 to TRBJ1-2, with 8 bases identical to TRBD1. Germline V gene lookup returns CDR1 SQVTM and CDR2 ANQGSEA. The V segment lost 2 bases and the J segment 2 bases; nucleotides outside the gene matches: 1. This CDR3 region has 13 residues. The CDR3 nucleotides read TGCAGCGTTGAAACAGGGGGGAACTATGGCTACACCTTC. Its translation: CSVETGGNYGYTF.

V is TRBV9 and J is TRBJ2-5; TRBD2 might be the D (6 bases). The germline CDR1 and CDR2 sequences are SGDLS and YYNGEE. This CDR3 region has 14 residues. The V end was cut by 4 bases, the J end by 5 bases, with 15 bases between. The CDR3 region has the DNA TGTGCCAGCAGCCTCTCGGGGACTGTTGAGACCCAGTACTTC. Translation: CASSLSGTVETQYF.

This clone was detected once. V usage is TRBV24-1 and J usage is TRBJ2-7; D remains unclear. CDR3 length: 13 residues. CDR1 is KGHDR, CDR2 SFDVKD, per germline. V lost 5 bases and J 0 bases, leaving 7 bases between the germline ends. The CDR3 sequence: CATSGSGSYEQYF. In DNA, the CDR3 is TGTGCCACCAGTGGTAGTGGCTCCTACGAGCAGTACTTC.

On this clone: An end of the junction differs from the germline gene, which may be a read error. The V and J genes are TRBV7-2 and TRBJ2-7, with TRBD2 as a possible D gene (5 bases). The CDR3 is made up of 14 amino acids. CDR1 SGHTA and CDR2 FQGNSA come from the germline V gene. Here the CDR3 DNA reads TGTGCCAGCAGCCTAGCCCTCAGAGGAGACGAGCAGTACTTC. Its translation: CASSLALRGDEQYF.

The J gene is TRBJ2-2, the V gene TRBV6-5; 7 nucleotides agree with TRBD2. Germline V gene lookup returns CDR1 MNHEY and CDR2 SVGAGI. The CDR3 runs to 14 residues. V lost 10 bases, J lost 6 bases, and 11 bases stayed unmatched. CDR3 sequence (DNA): TGTGCCACACACGGCGGGAGTGAGGCCGGGGAGCTGTTTTTT. As protein: CATHGGSEAGELFF.

The chain is built from TRBV12-3 or TRBV12-4 and TRBJ1-2; possible D gene TRBD1, 5 bases. There are 13 residues in the CDR3. Deletions cut 5 bases from V and 3 bases from J, with 10 bases between. The DNA of the CDR3 is TGTGCCAGCAGTCCCGGGACTGACTATGGCTACACCTTC. Encoded protein: CASSPGTDYGYTF.

V gene TRBV6-4 combines with J gene TRBJ2-1; TRBD2 matches 8 bases. From germline, CDR1 is MRHNA and CDR2 SNTAGT. The V gene end was trimmed by 10 bases and the J gene end by 8 bases; junction bases not matched to a gene: 19. The CDR3 loop spans 16 amino acids. The CDR3 nucleotides are TGTGCCAAGGCCCCAGCGGGAGAATTGTCGCCCGATGAGCAGTTCTTC. As protein: CAKAPAGELSPDEQFF.

The table lists this clone with a few counts. The V call is TRBV18, the J call TRBJ2-5; 7 bases map to TRBD1. Germline values: CDR1 KGHSH, CDR2 LQKENI. J was trimmed by 7 bases and V by 3 bases; bases with no gene match: 8. The CDR3 runs to 14 residues. The CDR3 bases are TGTGCCAGCTCACCTGACAGGGCCGACGGGACCCAGTACTTC. Amino acid sequence: CASSPDRADGTQYF.

Only one count was recorded for this clone. The junction departs from germline at one end; a sequencing error may be responsible. The genes are TRBV7-6 and TRBJ2-1; 10 bases fit TRBD2. CDR1 and CDR2 from the germline V gene are SGHVS and FNYEAQ. This CDR3 spans 14 amino acids. CDR3 in amino acids: CASSLAGDYNEQFF. The DNA of the CDR3 is TGTGCCAGCAGCCTAGCGGGAGATTACAATGAGCAGTTCTTC.

In its sample, this clone was seen once. V gene TRBV4-3 combines with J gene TRBJ1-2; D perhaps matches TRBD1 (5 bases). The CDR3 is made up of 16 amino acids. V was cut by 4 bases and J by 2 bases, with 17 bases left in between. Germline V gives CDR1 LGHNA, CDR2 YSLEER. CDR3 bases: TGCGCCAGCAGCCCGCAAACAACAGGAGTCAACTATGGCTACACCTTC. Protein: CASSPQTTGVNYGYTF.

V is TRBV24-1 and J is TRBJ2-3; no clear D. Trimming stripped 9 bases from V and 1 base from J, with 10 bases between. CDR3 length equals 13 residues. Germline CDR1 and CDR2: KGHDR and SFDVKD. CDR3 amino acids: CATASLRTDTQYF. The CDR3 DNA is TGTGCCACCGCGAGCCTACGCACAGATACGCAGTATTTT.

J is TRBJ1-2 and V is TRBV6-5; TRBD1 aligns across 8 bases. The CDR3 has 15 amino acids. Germline V lookup: CDR1 MNHEY, CDR2 SVGAGI. J lost 5 bases, V lost 6 bases, and 11 bases had no gene match. CDR3 bases: TGTGCCAGCAGAGGGACAGGACTTTTCATTTATGGCTACACCTTC. Amino acids: CASRGTGLFIYGYTF.

The V gene is TRBV19, the J gene TRBJ1-2, with D possibly matching TRBD1 (5 bases). The V gene's germline CDR1 is LNHDA and CDR2 SQIVND (reference sequence). Trimming pared 4 bases from V and 3 bases from J, leaving 9 bases between. The CDR3 runs to 13 residues. CDR3 coding DNA: TGTGCCAGTAGTACAGGGTTTGACTATGGCTACACCTTC. This sequence encodes CASSTGFDYGYTF.

This clone showed up just once. The rearrangement joins TRBV7-2 to TRBJ2-7; TRBD2 matches 9 bases. V dropped 1 base and J dropped 2; count of bases not matched to a gene: 9. This CDR3 has 17 residues. CDR1 is SGHTA, CDR2 FQGNSA, per germline. This CDR3 is CASSLGRGGRAAYEQYF. CDR3 DNA: TGTGCCAGCAGCTTAGGCCGTGGCGGGAGGGCCGCCTACGAGCAGTACTTC.

This chain connects TRBV12-3 or TRBV12-4 to TRBJ2-1, with 10 bases lining up with TRBD2. There are 13 residues in the CDR3. V shed 6 bases and J 9 bases; nucleotides not matched to a gene: 5. The CDR3 sequence is CASRSSGSTEQFF. The CDR3 DNA follows: TGTGCCAGCAGGTCTAGCGGGAGTACTGAGCAGTTCTTC.

V gene TRBV14 combines with J gene TRBJ2-7, with D possibly being TRBD2 (6 bases). There are 13 residues in the CDR3. Germline lookup yields CDR1 SGHDN and CDR2 FVKESK. Trimming removed 4 bases at V and 3 bases at J, with 10 bases between. This chain's CDR3 is CASSRRRDYEQYF. The CDR3 nucleotides read TGTGCCAGCAGCCGCAGGAGGGACTACGAGCAGTACTTC.

The chain is built from TRBV11-2 and TRBJ2-1, with D maybe TRBD2 (6 bases). Looked up from germline, CDR1 is SGHAT and CDR2 is FQNNGV. Trimming took off 3 bases at V and 11 bases at J, with 8 bases between the two ends. CDR3 length equals 11 residues. This chain's CDR3 is CASSFGTQQFF. Written as DNA, the CDR3 is TGTGCCAGCAGCTTCGGGACTCAGCAGTTCTTC.

The chain recombines TRBV3-1 (or the pseudogene TRBV3-2) with TRBJ2-7; perhaps TRBD2 as D (6 bases). Trimming cost V 4 bases and J 3 bases, with 25 bases left between them. The CDR3 runs to 18 residues. Germline V gene data show CDR1 as LGHDT and CDR2 as YNNKEL (reference sequence). The CDR3 bases are TGTGCCAGCAGCCTGCATCTATGGGCGGGAACGAGGGACTACGAGCAGTACTTC. This codes for CASSLHLWAGTRDYEQYF.